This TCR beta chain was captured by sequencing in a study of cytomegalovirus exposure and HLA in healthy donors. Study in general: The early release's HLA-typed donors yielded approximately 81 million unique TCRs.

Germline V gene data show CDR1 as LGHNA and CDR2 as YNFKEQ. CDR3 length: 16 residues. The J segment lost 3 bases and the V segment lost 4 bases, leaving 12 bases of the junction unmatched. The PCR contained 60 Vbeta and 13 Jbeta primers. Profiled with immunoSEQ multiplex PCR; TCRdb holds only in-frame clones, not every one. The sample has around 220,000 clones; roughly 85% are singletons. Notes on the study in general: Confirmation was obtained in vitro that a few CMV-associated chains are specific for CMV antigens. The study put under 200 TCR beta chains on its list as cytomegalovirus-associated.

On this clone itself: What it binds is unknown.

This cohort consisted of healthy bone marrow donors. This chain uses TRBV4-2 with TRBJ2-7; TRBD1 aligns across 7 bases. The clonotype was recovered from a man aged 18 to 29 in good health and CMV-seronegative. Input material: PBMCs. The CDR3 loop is CASSPRGGDSSYEQYF. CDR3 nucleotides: TGTGCCAGCAGCCCACGGGGTGGGGACAGTAGCTACGAGCAGTACTTC.